The T cell receptor (beta chain) under discussion was sequenced for a study of ipilimumab plus nivolumab after autologous stem cell transplantation. Study-wide context: Patients received a median of about 5 ipilimumab and roughly eight nivolumab doses.

The study, taken as a whole, reports: Authors suggest TCR repertoire, Treg phenotype and gut microbiota support further study.

The assay was immunoSEQ multiplex PCR, and TCRdb's table has in-frame clones only and misses some. The repertoire holds some 15,000 clones, 60% to 75% seen once, with more than 9% in the top ten. Ipilimumab, 1 mg/kg, started 14 to 28 days after autologous transplant. Patients got 3 mg/kg IV nivolumab weeks 1, 4, 7, 10, then biweekly through week 26. The CDR3 runs to 14 residues. Germline values: CDR1 SGHKS, CDR2 YYEKEE (reference sequence). V lost 3 bases and J lost 1, with 10 bases in between. Regarding this clone: What it binds is not known.

The specimen was PBMCs, collected in a trial of ipilimumab plus nivolumab as post-transplant consolidation. The chain combines TRBV5-5 with TRBJ2-5; D is unclear. The source of this sequence is a male donor with primary mediastinal lymphoma. Here the CDR3 reads CASSSRALQETQYF. CDR3 DNA sequence: TGTGCCAGCAGCTCTAGAGCCCTCCAAGAGACCCAGTACTTC. The full variable domain, rest sourced from reference TRBV5-5 and TRBJ2-5, is DAGVTQSPTHLIKTRGQQVTLRCSPISGHKSVSWYQQVLGQGPQFIFQYYEKEERGRGNFPDRFSARQFPNYSSELNVNALLLGDSALYLCASSSRALQETQYFGPGTRLLVL.